The 17 T cell receptor beta chains below come from one sample, sequenced in a study of blood T cell repertoires in COVID-19. Sequencing used immunoSEQ multiplex PCR; TCRdb keeps in-frame clones, though not all of them. Found here are some 380,000 clones, approximately 85% of them singletons; the top ten hold approximately 2%. Sequencing was carried out using PBMCs or T cells enriched from blood (not recorded which). The receptor set was obtained from a woman aged 40 to 50 with acute COVID-19.

The chain joins TRBV4-1 to TRBJ2-5, with 7 nucleotides matching TRBD1. Germline loops: CDR1 MGHRA, CDR2 YSYEKL. The CDR3 is 13 amino acids. V gave up 5 bases and J gave up 2 bases; unmatched junction bases: 2. In DNA form, the CDR3 reads TGCGCCAGCAGCGAACAGGGGCAAGAGACCCAGTACTTC. Translating it yields CASSEQGQETQYF.

The chain's CDR3 is CAWSGRDEQYF. For the CDR3, the DNA is TGTGCCTGGAGTGGCAGGGACGAGCAGTACTTC. The genes are TRBV30 and TRBJ2-7; tentative D call: TRBD1 (5 bases). Trimming pared 1 base from V and 5 bases from J, leaving 6 bases between. The CDR3 is 11 amino acids. Per germline, CDR1 GTSNPN and CDR2 SVGIG (reference sequence). The full variable domain, rest sourced from reference TRBV30 and TRBJ2-7, is SQTIHQWPATLVQPVGSPLSLECTVEGTSNPNLYWYRQAAGRGLQLLFYSVGIGQISSEVPQNLSASRPQDRQFILSSKKLLLSDSGFYLCAWSGRDEQYFGPGTRLTVT.

This sequence joins TRBV19 and TRBJ2-7; D may be TRBD1 (6 bases). The germline CDR1 and CDR2 sequences are LNHDA and SQIVND (reference sequence). The CDR3 has 13 amino acids. V was pared by 7 bases and J by 2 bases, with 12 bases between. CDR3 sequence (DNA): TGTGCCAGTAAAGCAGGGGTTACCTACGAGCAGTACTTC. It is translated as CASKAGVTYEQYF.

V usage is TRBV7-9 and J usage is TRBJ1-6, with D uncertain. Per the germline V gene, CDR1 is SEHNR and CDR2 is FQNEAQ (reference sequence). This CDR3 is 15 amino acids long. V was cut by 6 bases and J by 6 bases, with 15 bases left in between. For the CDR3, the DNA is TGTGCCAGCAGGGAAGGCAGGAGGAGTAATTCACCCCTCCACTTT. The encoded protein is CASREGRRSNSPLHF.

The chain is built from TRBV5-1 and TRBJ2-5; D gene ambiguous. The V gene's germline CDR1 is SGHRS and CDR2 YFSETQ. CDR3 length: 13 amino acids. Trimming took 2 bases from V and 2 from J, leaving 7 bases between them. The CDR3 reads CASSFDIQETQYF. The CDR3 DNA follows: TGCGCCAGCAGCTTTGACATACAAGAGACCCAGTACTTC.

V and J are TRBV12-3 or TRBV12-4 and TRBJ1-4; 7 bases map to TRBD1. This CDR3 comprises 13 residues. V shed 5 bases, J shed 7 bases, and the junction held 4 bases outside the gene matches. This CDR3 reads CASSRRQGEKLFF. For the CDR3, the DNA is TGTGCCAGCAGTCGACGACAGGGTGAAAAACTGTTTTTT.

This clone was counted a single time. The chain recombines TRBV12-3 or TRBV12-4 with TRBJ1-1; TRBD1 aligns across 7 bases. V was clipped by 6 bases and J by 9 bases; unmatched bases: 10. The CDR3 is made up of 13 amino acids. This CDR3 is CASSTIWTGKAFF. CDR3 coding DNA: TGTGCCAGCAGCACCATTTGGACAGGCAAAGCTTTCTTT.

The gene calls are TRBV1 and TRBJ2-5; the table names TRBD2, a call not compared with the DNA. TRBV1 constitutes a pseudogene. This CDR3 contains 15 residues. CDR3 in DNA: TGCACCAGCAGCCAAATAGCGGGGGGGCTAAAGACCCAGTACTTC. Its protein is CTSSQIAGGLKTQYF.

This clone was counted ten times or more. The chain employs TRBV19 and TRBJ2-2, with TRBD2 identical over 7 bases. Germline CDR1 LNHDA, CDR2 SQIVND (reference sequence). CDR3 size: 19 residues. Unmatched junction bases numbered 15, after V lost 3 bases and J lost 2 bases. CDR3 loop: CASSISPLGRAINTGELFF. CDR3 nucleotides: TGTGCCAGTAGTATTTCCCCTCTTGGGAGGGCTATAAACACCGGGGAGCTGTTTTTT.

J is TRBJ1-2 and V is TRBV4-1, with 7 bases aligning to TRBD1. V dropped 3 bases and J dropped 5; count of bases not matched to a gene: 9. The CDR3 is 15 amino acids. The germline CDR1 and CDR2 sequences are MGHRA and YSYEKL. CDR3 protein: CASSQERDSKYGYTF. The CDR3 DNA sequence: TGCGCCAGCAGCCAGGAACGGGACAGCAAATATGGCTACACCTTC.

This clone has only one observation. The chain carries TRBV3-1 (or the pseudogene TRBV3-2) and TRBJ1-2; D not resolved. The CDR3 has 13 amino acids. V lost 3 bases to trimming and J lost 0 bases, with 5 bases between them. CDR1 and CDR2 (germline): LGHDT, YNNKEL (reference sequence). The CDR3 protein is CASSHQANYGYTF. The CDR3 nucleotides read TGTGCCAGCAGCCATCAGGCTAACTATGGCTACACCTTC.

This clone has a handful of counts. The chain has TRBV5-1 and TRBJ1-2; 8 bases are a match to TRBD1. The CDR3 is 15 residues long. Germline V gene data show CDR1 as SGHRS and CDR2 as YFSETQ. The V and J ends lost 5 bases and 4 bases, in that order; junction bases with no gene match: 10. For the CDR3, the DNA is TGCGCCAGCAGACCCTCACAGGGGGGGTTCTATGGCTACACCTTC. This translates into CASRPSQGGFYGYTF. Filled out from reference TRBV5-1 and TRBJ1-2, the complete variable domain reads KAGVTQTPRYLIKTRGQQVTLSCSPISGHRSVSWYQQTPGQGLQFLFEYFSETQRNKGNFPGRFSGRQFSNSRSEMNVSTLELGDSALYLCASRPSQGGFYGYTFGSGTRLTVV.

In its sample, this clone was seen once. The rearrangement joins TRBV19 to TRBJ1-5; 7 bases fit TRBD1. This CDR3 comprises 15 residues. J gave up 7 bases and V 7 bases, and 13 bases lay outside the gene matches. The V gene's germline CDR1 is LNHDA and CDR2 SQIVND (reference sequence). As DNA, the CDR3 is TGTGCCAGTACTCCGAACAGGGGCGGCGGGCAGCCCCAGCATTTT. Its protein product is CASTPNRGGGQPQHF.

This rearrangement joins TRBV4-1 to TRBJ2-7; 11 bases map to TRBD2. Germline assignment: CDR1 MGHRA and CDR2 YSYEKL. The CDR3 has 15 residues. V lost 1 base to trimming and J lost 4 bases; unmatched junction nucleotides: 3. The CDR3, as DNA: TGCGCCAGCAGCCAAGCCGGACTAGCGGGTTACGAGCAGTACTTC. Translation: CASSQAGLAGYEQYF.

This sequence joins TRBV5-4 and TRBJ1-2; 9 nucleotides agree with TRBD1. Germline loops: CDR1 SGHNT, CDR2 YYREEE (reference sequence). V gave up 0 bases and J gave up 4 bases; unmatched junction bases: 4. This CDR3 has 15 amino acids. CDR3 residues: CASSLAGQGGYGYTF. The CDR3 DNA follows: TGTGCCAGCAGCTTGGCGGGACAGGGTGGCTATGGCTACACCTTC.

The chain recombines TRBV30 with TRBJ1-3; D perhaps matches TRBD1 (6 bases). The CDR3 covers 13 residues. Looked up from germline, CDR1 is GTSNPN and CDR2 is SVGIG (reference sequence). Trimming removed 6 bases at V and 4 bases at J, with 13 bases between. As DNA, the CDR3 is TGTGCCTGCACAGGGTTATTCGGAAACACCATATATTTT. Amino acids: CACTGLFGNTIYF.

The chain is built from TRBV2 and TRBJ2-2; D is possibly TRBD2 (5 bases). CDR1 is SNHLY and CDR2 is FYNNEI in the germline V gene. The CDR3 consists of 14 residues. Trimming cost V 4 bases and J 7 bases, with 13 bases left between them. The CDR3 nucleotides are TGTGCCAGCAGTGCGGCCGGGGTGATCGGGGAGCTGTTTTTT. This gives the protein CASSAAGVIGELFF.